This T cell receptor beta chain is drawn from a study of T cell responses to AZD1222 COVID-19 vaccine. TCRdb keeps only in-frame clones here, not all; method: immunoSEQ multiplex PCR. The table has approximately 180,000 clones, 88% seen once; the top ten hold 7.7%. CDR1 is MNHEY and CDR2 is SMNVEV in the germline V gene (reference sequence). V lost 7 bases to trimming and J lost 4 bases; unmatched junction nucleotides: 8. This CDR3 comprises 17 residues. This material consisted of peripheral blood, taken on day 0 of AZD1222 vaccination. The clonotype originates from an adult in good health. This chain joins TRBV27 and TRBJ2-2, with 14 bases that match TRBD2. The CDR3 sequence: CASMWTSGGISTGELFF. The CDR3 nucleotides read TGTGCCAGCATGTGGACTAGCGGGGGGATTTCCACCGGGGAGCTGTTTTTT.